These T cell receptor beta chains were read from a single sample in a study of shared clonotypes between healthy human individuals. Measured with immunoSEQ multiplex PCR; TCRdb has only the in-frame clones, and not every one. The sample shows about 2 million clones, roughly 95% of them seen only once. The sample taken for sequencing was naive CD8+ T cells sorted from blood. Receptors originate from a young man in good health. The conserved cysteine and the conserved F or W are not part of the CDR3 here. Each record gives: CDR3 protein, clone size, J gene, V gene. Part of the rows lack a size; the others show once, few, many or a class for expanded clones.

cdr3_aa: ASSGMDHNEQF
clone_size: -
j_call: TRBJ2-1
v_call: TRBV2

cdr3_aa: ASSPSSGESFYEQY
clone_size: -
j_call: TRBJ2-7
v_call: TRBV27

cdr3_aa: ASSEQFYEQY
clone_size: -
j_call: TRBJ2-7
v_call: TRBV5-6

cdr3_aa: ASSIGQGVLNTEAF
clone_size: -
j_call: TRBJ1-1
v_call: TRBV19

cdr3_aa: AISMGQGMSEQY
clone_size: -
j_call: TRBJ2-7
v_call: TRBV10-3

cdr3_aa: ASSQVKGSRNIQY
clone_size: -
j_call: TRBJ2-4
v_call: TRBV4-1

cdr3_aa: ASSWGYEQF
clone_size: -
j_call: TRBJ2-1
v_call: TRBV7-2

cdr3_aa: ASTWGQGNTEAF
clone_size: once
j_call: TRBJ1-1
v_call: TRBV7-2

cdr3_aa: ASSLLLGTDTQY
clone_size: -
j_call: TRBJ2-3
v_call: TRBV27

cdr3_aa: ASSVGQGLEKLF
clone_size: -
j_call: TRBJ1-4
v_call: TRBV9

cdr3_aa: ASSPGLASSTDTQY
clone_size: -
j_call: TRBJ2-3
v_call: TRBV7-2

cdr3_aa: ASRRTGEDYNSPLH
clone_size: few
j_call: TRBJ1-6
v_call: TRBV2

cdr3_aa: ATSSSSGRWEQY
clone_size: -
j_call: TRBJ2-7
v_call: TRBV15

cdr3_aa: ASSVEGRGPYNEQF
clone_size: -
j_call: TRBJ2-1
v_call: TRBV9

cdr3_aa: ASSPTRETQY
clone_size: -
j_call: TRBJ2-5
v_call: TRBV28

cdr3_aa: AWSVQGTDTQY
clone_size: -
j_call: TRBJ2-3
v_call: TRBV30

cdr3_aa: ASSLDQGLAYEQY
clone_size: -
j_call: TRBJ2-7
v_call: TRBV11-1

cdr3_aa: ASSPQGALGPWTNYGYT
clone_size: -
j_call: TRBJ1-2
v_call: TRBV4-1

cdr3_aa: AWLRGQDEKLF
clone_size: -
j_call: TRBJ1-4
v_call: TRBV30

cdr3_aa: ASSDWRGSNQPQH
clone_size: -
j_call: TRBJ1-5
v_call: TRBV6-1

cdr3_aa: SVEDNASEQY
clone_size: once
j_call: TRBJ2-7
v_call: TRBV29-1

cdr3_aa: ASSIYGGGETQY
clone_size: once
j_call: TRBJ2-5
v_call: TRBV19

cdr3_aa: ASSSGLSQY
clone_size: -
j_call: TRBJ2-3
v_call: TRBV6-5

cdr3_aa: ASSDTGSYNEQF
clone_size: -
j_call: TRBJ2-1
v_call: TRBV6-1

cdr3_aa: ASETPDRTDVYGYT
clone_size: -
j_call: TRBJ1-2
v_call: TRBV30

cdr3_aa: ASSGGNTIY
clone_size: -
j_call: TRBJ1-3
v_call: TRBV9

cdr3_aa: ASSLNFRDEQF
clone_size: -
j_call: TRBJ2-1
v_call: TRBV7-9

cdr3_aa: ASSLGGGLNTEAF
clone_size: -
j_call: TRBJ1-1
v_call: TRBV7-9

cdr3_aa: ASSPRDRPSYT
clone_size: -
j_call: TRBJ1-2
v_call: TRBV18

cdr3_aa: ASSLGGSNTEAF
clone_size: -
j_call: TRBJ1-1
v_call: TRBV27

cdr3_aa: ASTEDLMQETQY
clone_size: -
j_call: TRBJ2-5
v_call: TRBV2

cdr3_aa: ASSQVGFTSIAGANVLT
clone_size: once
j_call: TRBJ2-6
v_call: TRBV4-1

cdr3_aa: ASSWPGQLNEKLF
clone_size: -
j_call: TRBJ1-4
v_call: TRBV7-9

cdr3_aa: ASSVTRGYEQY
clone_size: -
j_call: TRBJ2-7
v_call: TRBV2

cdr3_aa: ASSQDWAGLGAGELF
clone_size: -
j_call: TRBJ2-2
v_call: TRBV4-3

cdr3_aa: ASSWDRGGEQY
clone_size: -
j_call: TRBJ2-7
v_call: TRBV5-6

cdr3_aa: ASSGGQSYEQY
clone_size: -
j_call: TRBJ2-7
v_call: TRBV28

cdr3_aa: ASSLRTDSYEQY
clone_size: -
j_call: TRBJ2-7
v_call: TRBV4-1

cdr3_aa: ASSQSTGRYEQY
clone_size: -
j_call: TRBJ2-7
v_call: TRBV4-1